Below, 21 T cell receptor beta chains from the same sample are listed, as sequenced in a study of graft-versus-host responses after intestinal transplantation. Some clones are missing from TCRdb's copy, which holds only in-frame ones; the method was immunoSEQ multiplex PCR. The sample lists roughly 90,000 clones; roughly 90% were seen once. Their cognate antigens are unknown. The starting material was unstimulated CD4+ T cells sorted from spleen or lymph node cells, obtained before transplant. All receptors come from a human donor who was the organ donor for an intestinal transplant.

This chain connects TRBV21-1 to TRBJ2-7; the D call of TRBD2 is as the table states it, not checked on the DNA. TRBV21-1 is designated a pseudogene. The CDR3 runs to 19 residues. Here the CDR3 DNA reads TGTGCCAGCAGCAAAAAGCCGGAGGGCCTAGCTCTCCCCTCCTACGAGCAGTACTTC. Translating it yields CASSKKPEGLALPSYEQYF.

V gene TRBV27 combines with J gene TRBJ1-1, with 8 bases matching TRBD1. This CDR3 spans 15 amino acids. The V gene's germline CDR1 is MNHEY and CDR2 SMNVEV (reference sequence). V lost 3 bases to trimming and J lost 1 base; unmatched junction nucleotides: 4. This CDR3 reads CASSFRTGKNTEAFF. The CDR3 nucleotides read TGTGCCAGCAGTTTTAGGACAGGGAAGAACACTGAAGCTTTCTTT.

The chain recombines TRBV5-1 with TRBJ2-7, with 10 bases fitting TRBD2. With V trimmed by 4 bases and J by 0 bases, 10 bases remained unmatched. Germline-derived CDR1 and CDR2 are SGHRS and YFSETQ. CDR3 length equals 17 residues. CDR3 protein: CASSRALTSGASYEQYF. The CDR3 DNA is TGCGCCAGCAGCAGGGCCCTTACTAGCGGGGCCTCCTACGAGCAGTACTTC.

J is TRBJ2-3 and V is TRBV15; possibly TRBD1 or TRBD2 for D (10 bases each). Trimming left V 8 bases short and J 2 bases short, with 38 bases between. CDR3 length: 22 amino acids. Per the germline V gene, CDR1 is LNHNV and CDR2 is YYDKDF (reference sequence). CDR3 in DNA: TGTGCCACCCTAGACAGGGGGCGAGTCAGGCTAGCGGGAGAAACAACCACAGATACGCAGTATTTT. The encoded protein is CATLDRGRVRLAGETTTDTQYF.

Here the CDR3 DNA reads TGTGCCATCAGTGAATCTAAGTCGACTGGGGCCAACGTCCTGACTTTC. Translation gives CAISESKSTGANVLTF. V and J are TRBV10-3 and TRBJ2-6; the D is unclear. The germline V gene has CDR1 ENHRY and CDR2 SYGVKD. The CDR3 covers 16 residues. V lost 3 bases and J 2 bases, leaving 11 bases between the germline ends.

V gene TRBV11-2 combines with J gene TRBJ1-1; 8 bases map to TRBD1. The V and J ends lost 3 bases and 1 base, in that order; junction bases with no gene match: 1. The germline V gene has CDR1 SGHAT and CDR2 FQNNGV. CDR3 length: 14 amino acids. CDR3 DNA: TGTGCCAGCAGCTTGGGACAGGCGAACACTGAAGCTTTCTTT. This encodes CASSLGQANTEAFF.

This chain links TRBV7-8 with TRBJ2-1, with D possibly TRBD2 on 6 matching bases. The germline V gene has CDR1 SGHVS and CDR2 FQNEAQ. Trimming left V 3 bases short and J 4 bases short, with 10 bases between. The CDR3 sequence is 14 residues long. The CDR3 loop reads CASSFPLAYNEQFF. The CDR3 DNA follows: TGTGCCAGCAGCTTCCCCCTAGCGTACAATGAGCAGTTCTTC. The whole variable domain, remainder taken from reference TRBV7-8 and TRBJ2-1, is GAGVSQSPRYKVAKRGQDVALRCDPISGHVSLFWYQQALGQGPEFLTYFQNEAQLDKSGLPSDRFFAERPEGSVSTLKIQRTQQEDSAVYLCASSFPLAYNEQFFGPGTRLTVL.

The chain couples TRBV5-5 to TRBJ2-4, with D possibly TRBD2 on 6 matching bases. The germline V gene has CDR1 SGHKS and CDR2 YYEKEE (reference sequence). Between the trimmed V and J ends, which lost 3 bases and 2 bases, there was a span of 18 bases. The CDR3 is 17 residues long. CDR3 coding DNA: TGTGCCAGCAGCTCATTGGGCGGGGTCGTTACCAAAAACATTCAGTACTTC. Translated: CASSSLGGVVTKNIQYF.

CDR3 amino acids: CASSPPGGGNSPLHF. The CDR3 coding sequence is TGTGCCAGCAGCCCCCCCGGGGGAGGGAATTCACCCCTCCACTTT. The rearrangement links TRBV5-4 to TRBJ1-6; a possible D gene is TRBD1 (5 bases). V was shortened by 4 bases and J by 7 bases, with 15 bases between the two germline ends. Germline CDR1 SGHNT, CDR2 YYREEE (reference sequence). The CDR3 sequence is 15 residues long.

This chain connects TRBV5-5 to TRBJ1-5; 11 nucleotides align to TRBD1. The CDR3 has 17 amino acids. The V and J ends lost 2 bases and 5 bases, in that order; junction bases with no gene match: 9. Germline V gives CDR1 SGHKS, CDR2 YYEKEE (reference sequence). Here the CDR3 reads CASSFLSGTGGDQPQHF. The CDR3 DNA reads TGTGCCAGCAGCTTTCTTTCCGGGACAGGGGGTGATCAGCCCCAGCATTTT.

As concerns this clone: The junction and the germline gene differ at one end; a read error may be behind it. The rearrangement links TRBV2 to TRBJ1-6; 10 bases are a match to TRBD1. CDR3 length: 12 amino acids. The germline CDR1 and CDR2 sequences are SNHLY and FYNNEI. The chain's CDR3 is CASGTGDSPLHF. The DNA for the CDR3 is TGTGCCAGCGGGACAGGGGATTCCCCCCTCCACTTT. Drawing the rest from reference TRBV2 and TRBJ1-6, the complete variable domain is EPEVTQTPSHQVTQMGQEVILRCVPISNHLYFYWYRQILGQKVEFLVSFYNNEISEKSEIFDDQFSVERPDGSNFTLKIRSTKLEDSAMYFCASGTGDSPLHFGNGTRLTVT.

The chain employs TRBV5-1 and TRBJ2-7; unclear D gene. Trimming cost V 4 bases and J 0 bases, with 8 bases left between them. The CDR3 runs 13 residues. Germline V lookup: CDR1 SGHRS, CDR2 YFSETQ. CDR3 region: CASSPSSSYEQYF. The DNA of the CDR3 is TGCGCCAGCAGCCCATCCAGCTCCTACGAGCAGTACTTC.

This chain connects TRBV7-9 to TRBJ2-7, with TRBD2 matching over 10 bases. The germline V gene encodes CDR1 SEHNR and CDR2 FQNEAQ (reference sequence). V gave up 5 bases and J gave up 4 bases; unmatched junction bases: 5. This CDR3 spans 14 amino acids. Here the CDR3 DNA reads TGTGCCAGCAGCCGCCGACTAGCGGGTTACGAGCAGTACTTC. As protein: CASSRRLAGYEQYF.

The CDR3 DNA sequence: TGCAGCGTTTCACCCCCAGGACAAGGCTCTGGAAACACCATATATTTT. Translation gives CSVSPPGQGSGNTIYF. This sequence joins TRBV29-1 and TRBJ1-3, with TRBD1 as a possible D gene (5 bases). The CDR3 sequence is 16 residues long. The V end lost 5 bases, the J end lost 0 bases, and 17 bases lay between the germline ends. From germline, CDR1 is SQVTM and CDR2 ANQGSEA.

The V and J genes are TRBV11-3 and TRBJ2-2; the D is unclear. The CDR3 loop spans 16 amino acids. Germline V gene data show CDR1 as SGHNT and CDR2 as YENEEA. The V and J ends lost 5 bases and 2 bases respectively, with 15 bases between them. CDR3 protein: CASSLVGTSNTGELFF. The CDR3, as DNA: TGTGCCAGCAGCCTCGTGGGCACCTCAAACACCGGGGAGCTGTTTTTT.

The genes are TRBV6-6 and TRBJ2-1; 7 nucleotides line up with TRBD2. V lost 0 bases to trimming and J lost 2 bases; unmatched junction nucleotides: 4. The CDR3 extends over 16 amino acids. The germline gives CDR1 MNHNY, CDR2 SVGAGI (reference sequence). CDR3 nucleotide sequence: TGTGCCAGCAGTTACTCGGGGGGGACGACCTACAATGAGCAGTTCTTC. This gives the protein CASSYSGGTTYNEQFF.

The J gene is TRBJ2-4, the V gene TRBV6-5; D perhaps matches TRBD1 (6 bases). Per the germline V gene, CDR1 is MNHEY and CDR2 is SVGAGI. Trimming shortened V by 7 bases and J by 3 bases, and 16 bases separated the two germline ends. This CDR3 is 15 amino acids long. The CDR3 DNA reads as TGTGCCAGCATGTCAACGGGACAAGGCAAAAACATTCAGTACTTC. It translates to CASMSTGQGKNIQYF.

This chain uses TRBV2 with TRBJ2-5; 9 nucleotides agree with TRBD1. This CDR3 region has 14 residues. The J segment lost 4 bases and the V segment lost 7 bases, leaving 7 bases of the junction unmatched. Germline-derived CDR1 and CDR2 are SNHLY and FYNNEI. CDR3 DNA sequence: TGTGCCAGCAAAAGGGACAGGGCCTCAGAGACCCAGTACTTC. Protein: CASKRDRASETQYF.

The chain has TRBV28 and TRBJ2-3; D possibly corresponds to TRBD1 (5 bases). The CDR3 runs 12 residues. Per the germline V gene, CDR1 is MDHEN and CDR2 is SYDVKM. The V end was cut by 10 bases, the J end by 2 bases, with 10 bases between. The CDR3 DNA reads TGTGCCACCCAGGGTTCCACAGATACGCAGTATTTT. Translation gives CATQGSTDTQYF.

The gene calls are TRBV6-1 and TRBJ1-2; TRBD1 is a possible D gene (5 bases). Germline CDR1 is MNHNS and CDR2 is SASEGT. Trimming left V 0 bases short and J 3 bases short, with 8 bases between. This CDR3 has 14 amino acids. The CDR3 DNA reads as TGTGCCAGCAGTGAAGCCGGGGGAGACTATGGCTACACCTTC. This sequence encodes CASSEAGGDYGYTF.

This chain connects TRBV5-1 to TRBJ2-3; TRBD2 aligns across 8 bases. The CDR3 has 18 amino acids. Germline V gene lookup returns CDR1 SGHRS and CDR2 YFSETQ. V dropped 0 bases and J dropped 2; count of bases not matched to a gene: 11. The CDR3 spells CASSLGPLAGPSTDTQYF. CDR3 sequence (DNA): TGCGCCAGCAGCTTGGGGCCTTTAGCGGGACCTTCCACAGATACGCAGTATTTT. Full variable domain (outside the CDR3, taken from reference TRBV5-1 and TRBJ2-3): KAGVTQTPRYLIKTRGQQVTLSCSPISGHRSVSWYQQTPGQGLQFLFEYFSETQRNKGNFPGRFSGRQFSNSRSEMNVSTLELGDSALYLCASSLGPLAGPSTDTQYFGPGTRLTVL.